The entry below describes one T cell receptor beta chain. Germline CDR1 reads MDHEN; CDR2 reads SYDVKM. Trimming shortened V by 10 bases and J by 3 bases, and 16 bases separated the two germline ends. The CDR3 totals 13 residues. The record originates from a study of blood T cell repertoires in COVID-19. Measured with immunoSEQ multiplex PCR; TCRdb has only the in-frame clones, and not every one. The repertoire holds under 250,000 clones, with approximately 90% as singletons. The chain has TRBV28 and TRBJ2-7; D may be TRBD1 (7 bases). Sequences were obtained from peripheral blood. This sequence originates from a woman between 25 and 40 years old with COVID-19, enrolled during active disease. CDR3 protein: CATRGTLVYEQYF. The CDR3 nucleotides are TGTGCCACCAGGGGGACTCTAGTCTACGAGCAGTACTTC.